The present T cell receptor (beta chain) was sequenced within a study of blood T cells in healthy people across ages. General study points: Estimates of diversity drawn from one million T cells were considered underestimates. More naive CD4+ cells and higher diversity were found in long-lived than in aged donors.

In germline, CDR1 is DFQATT, CDR2 SNEGSKA (reference sequence). The CDR3 extends over 15 amino acids. The V and J ends lost 2 bases and 4 bases, in that order; junction bases with no gene match: 7. PCR was performed a second time for about 7 to 12 cycles using a sample-barcoded 5' primer and a J-beta primer mix. Every cDNA was tagged by a template-switch adaptor with 12 random nucleotides. TCRdb reprocessed the 5' RACE reads via MiXCR and lists one record per CDR3 protein. The table has approximately 1,000,000 distinct CDR3 sequences, 35% to 55% seen once. A note on this clonotype: Its antigen is still unknown.

Healthy individuals of Caucasian origin from Russia, aged 6 to 90, served as donors. The receptor was derived from a woman aged 55-75 years in good health. The material sequenced was blood. The rearrangement links TRBV20-1 to TRBJ2-3; 9 nucleotides match TRBD2. The CDR3 nucleotides are TGCAGTGCTAGATCCAGCGGGAGGCTCCCAGATACGCAGTATTTT. Protein: CSARSSGRLPDTQYF.